Below, 24 T cell receptor beta chains from the same sample are listed, as sequenced in a study of blood T cells in healthy people across ages. A second about 7 to 12 cycle PCR used barcoded and J-beta primers. MiXCR, applied by TCRdb to the 5' RACE reads, yields one record per CDR3 protein. The sample has about 900,000 distinct CDR3 sequences; 48% are singletons. Sequencing used blood. The receptors were sampled from a young man in good health.

This sequence joins TRBV6-1 and TRBJ1-2, with D unresolved. Germline V gene lookup returns CDR1 MNHNS and CDR2 SASEGT. The CDR3 covers 13 residues. Deletions cut 7 bases from V and 0 bases from J, with 9 bases between. The CDR3 sequence is CASKRASNYGYTF. The CDR3, as DNA: TGTGCCAGCAAGAGGGCTTCTAACTATGGCTACACCTTC.

The chain carries TRBV12-3 or TRBV12-4 and TRBJ1-1; D is unclear. Trimming removed 7 bases from V and 0 bases from J, with 9 bases in between. This CDR3 region has 13 residues. The DNA for the CDR3 is TGTGCCAGCACCATCGGGGTGAACACTGAAGCTTTCTTT. Translation gives CASTIGVNTEAFF.

This clonotype was observed a single time. The V and J genes are TRBV7-9 and TRBJ2-3; 7 bases fit TRBD1. The germline V gene encodes CDR1 SEHNR and CDR2 FQNEAQ (reference sequence). Trimming cost V 4 bases and J 3 bases; bases outside gene matches: 7. The CDR3 is made up of 15 amino acids. This chain's CDR3 is CASSSQTGSTDTQYF. The CDR3 DNA reads TGTGCCAGCAGCTCCCAGACAGGGAGTACAGATACGCAGTATTTT.

The chain has TRBV5-1 and TRBJ1-6; D is uncertain. The length of the CDR3 is 16 residues. V was pared by 3 bases and J by 9 bases, with 19 bases between. Germline assignment: CDR1 SGHRS and CDR2 YFSETQ. CDR3 nucleotide sequence: TGCGCCAGCAGCTCTCAGTGGGGAGTCGGTCGTTCACCCCTCCACTTT. Amino acids: CASSSQWGVGRSPLHF.

CDR3 protein: CAYSGGGEKLFF. DNA for the CDR3: TGTGCCTACAGTGGGGGCGGTGAAAAACTGTTTTTT. The chain carries TRBV2 and TRBJ1-4, with D possibly TRBD1 on 6 matching bases. Germline V CDR1 and CDR2: SNHLY, FYNNEI. V lost 11 bases to trimming and J lost 7 bases, with 14 bases between them. CDR3 size: 12 residues.

V and J are TRBV7-2 and TRBJ1-1, with D tentatively TRBD1 (6 bases). This CDR3 has 15 residues. Germline CDR1 reads SGHTA; CDR2 reads FQGNSA. The ends were cut back, 5 bases at V and 2 bases at J, with 15 bases in the middle. CDR3 nucleotide sequence: TGTGCCAGCAGCCGCTCAGGGGCTCAAAACACTGAAGCTTTCTTT. Protein sequence: CASSRSGAQNTEAFF.

Only a few counts were recorded for this clonotype. This sequence joins TRBV3-1 and TRBJ2-7; D possibly corresponds to TRBD2 (5 bases). The CDR3 consists of 14 residues. V was trimmed by 8 bases and J by 0 bases, leaving 14 bases between them. CDR1 and CDR2 from the germline V gene are LGHDT and YNNKEL (reference sequence). The CDR3 coding sequence is TGTGCCAGCCGACCCCAAGGAGGCTCCTACGAGCAGTACTTC. The encoded protein is CASRPQGGSYEQYF.

This chain connects TRBV7-2 to TRBJ2-5; D not certain. The CDR3 length is 15 residues. V was trimmed by 0 bases and J by 2 bases, leaving 10 bases between them. Germline V gene sequence: CDR1 SGHTA, CDR2 FQGNSA. Here the CDR3 reads CASSLALTQQETQYF. CDR3 coding DNA: TGTGCCAGCAGCTTAGCGCTCACGCAGCAAGAGACCCAGTACTTC.

The chain couples TRBV29-1 to TRBJ1-4; possibly TRBD1 for D (5 bases). This CDR3 is built from 13 residues. V was shortened by 6 bases and J by 8 bases, with 16 bases between the two germline ends. CDR1 is SQVTM and CDR2 is ANQGSEA in the germline V gene. The CDR3: CSVKRQSGEKLFF. CDR3 nucleotides: TGCAGCGTCAAAAGACAGTCAGGGGAAAAACTGTTTTTT.

This chain connects TRBV6-6 to TRBJ1-1, with a tentative D call TRBD1 (5 bases). The length of the CDR3 is 17 residues. V was trimmed by 6 bases and J by 0 bases, leaving 20 bases between them. The germline CDR1 and CDR2 sequences are MNHNY and SVGAGI (reference sequence). The chain's CDR3 is CASRIMAGQIMNTEAFF. DNA for the CDR3: TGTGCCAGCAGAATCATGGCAGGACAAATTATGAACACTGAAGCTTTCTTT.

The V gene is TRBV29-1, the J gene TRBJ2-1, with D perhaps given as TRBD1 or TRBD2 (5 bases each). The CDR3 length is 13 residues. CDR1 and CDR2 (germline): SQVTM, ANQGSEA. The V gene lost 8 bases and the J gene lost 6 bases, with 17 bases spanning the gap. The CDR3: CSTAPGPSNEQFF. In DNA, the CDR3 is TGCAGCACCGCTCCGGGGCCCAGCAATGAGCAGTTCTTC.

The chain uses TRBV3-1 and TRBJ2-1, with a tentative D call TRBD2 (6 bases). Germline lookup yields CDR1 LGHDT and CDR2 YNNKEL (reference sequence). The V end lost 0 bases, the J end lost 6 bases, and 15 bases lay between the germline ends. CDR3 length: 16 amino acids. The DNA for the CDR3 is TGTGCCAGCAGCCAAGATTTGACTAGTCCCCGCAATGAGCAGTTCTTC. This translates into CASSQDLTSPRNEQFF.

V and J are TRBV5-6 and TRBJ2-5; TRBD2 might be the D (6 bases). Trimming shortened V by 4 bases and J by 4 bases, and 17 bases separated the two germline ends. Per germline, CDR1 SGHDT and CDR2 YYEEEE. CDR3 length equals 15 residues. In DNA form, the CDR3 reads TGTGCCAGCAGCCCCCGCGTTCAGGGAGGAGAGACCCAGTACTTC. Translating it yields CASSPRVQGGETQYF.

There are a few counts of this clonotype. The chain employs TRBV3-1 and TRBJ1-6; D unresolved. Trimming cost V 1 base and J 7 bases, with 11 bases left between them. Germline lookup yields CDR1 LGHDT and CDR2 YNNKEL (reference sequence). The CDR3 runs 15 residues. CDR3 region: CASSQGRQKNSPLHF. CDR3 nucleotide sequence: TGTGCCAGCAGCCAAGGAAGGCAGAAAAATTCACCCCTCCACTTT.

V is TRBV20-1 and J is TRBJ2-3; D perhaps matches TRBD1 (6 bases). CDR3 size: 15 residues. Trimming shortened V by 6 bases and J by 1 base, and 17 bases separated the two germline ends. Germline V gene sequence: CDR1 DFQATT, CDR2 SNEGSKA (reference sequence). The CDR3 loop reads CSARPGALGTDTQYF. CDR3 DNA sequence: TGCAGTGCCAGACCAGGGGCGCTAGGCACAGATACGCAGTATTTT.

CDR3 amino acids: CSARGTGGSQYF. In nucleotides, the CDR3 is TGCAGTGCTAGAGGGACAGGGGGGTCCCAGTACTTC. This chain uses TRBV20-1 with TRBJ2-5, with 10 bases that match TRBD1. The J segment lost 9 bases and the V segment lost 1 base, leaving 2 bases of the junction unmatched. This CDR3 has 12 amino acids. The germline gives CDR1 DFQATT, CDR2 SNEGSKA (reference sequence).

V is TRBV6-1 and J is TRBJ1-5; the match to TRBD1 covers 7 bases. The CDR3 runs 15 residues. Germline CDR1 MNHNS, CDR2 SASEGT. After removal of 3 bases from V and 10 bases from J, the junction contained 12 bases not matched to a gene. The CDR3, as DNA: TGTGCCAGCAGTGAGCGCCGGGACAGCCCTCTTCCCCAGCATTTT. Translation: CASSERRDSPLPQHF.

This clonotype came up a few times. V usage is TRBV7-2 and J usage is TRBJ2-1; a weak D match, TRBD2 (6 bases). Trimming pared 4 bases from V and 6 bases from J, leaving 16 bases between. This CDR3 comprises 15 residues. Germline V gene data show CDR1 as SGHTA and CDR2 as FQGNSA. The CDR3 sequence: CASSSQSVTSNEQFF. Here the CDR3 DNA reads TGTGCCAGCAGCTCTCAAAGTGTGACTAGCAATGAGCAGTTCTTC.

The CDR3 sequence: CASSFAGVMYEQYF. Here the CDR3 DNA reads TGCGCCAGCAGCTTTGCGGGAGTCATGTACGAGCAGTACTTC. The gene calls are TRBV5-1 and TRBJ2-5; 7 nucleotides match TRBD2. The J call may be in error: the DNA end matches TRBJ2-7 better. Germline V gene lookup returns CDR1 SGHRS and CDR2 YFSETQ. The CDR3 totals 14 residues.

This clonotype was observed a handful of times. This sequence joins TRBV10-3 and TRBJ1-5, with D perhaps matching TRBD1 (5 bases). Germline V gene lookup returns CDR1 ENHRY and CDR2 SYGVKD. The CDR3 spans 14 residues. Trimming stripped 0 bases from V and 5 bases from J, with 8 bases between. The CDR3 DNA reads as TGTGCCATCAGTGAGTCGGGAGGGGATCAGCCCCAGCATTTT. As protein: CAISESGGDQPQHF.

V gene TRBV7-2 combines with J gene TRBJ2-5, with D possibly TRBD2 on 6 matching bases. The CDR3 is 15 amino acids. V shed 5 bases and J shed 4 bases, with 17 bases lying between them. CDR1 is SGHTA, CDR2 FQGNSA, per germline. CDR3 in DNA: TGTGCCAGCAGCCCCGGGACGGGGAGGTCAGAGACCCAGTACTTC. It is translated as CASSPGTGRSETQYF.

This clonotype was seen only a few times. The genes are TRBV7-2 and TRBJ2-3; no clear D gene. The V gene lost 5 bases and the J gene lost 4 bases, with 13 bases spanning the gap. This CDR3 has 14 residues. Germline lookup yields CDR1 SGHTA and CDR2 FQGNSA. CDR3 in amino acids: CASSPLPLPDTQYF. As DNA, the CDR3 is TGTGCCAGCAGCCCGCTCCCACTGCCAGATACGCAGTATTTT.

This sequence joins TRBV7-2 and TRBJ1-1; no clear D. This CDR3 is built from 14 residues. V lost 3 bases and J lost 0, with 8 bases in between. Per germline, CDR1 SGHTA and CDR2 FQGNSA. For the CDR3, the DNA is TGTGCCAGCAGCTTGGCGAGATTGAACACTGAAGCTTTCTTT. Translating it yields CASSLARLNTEAFF.

This chain links TRBV3-1 with TRBJ2-1; TRBD2 aligns across 7 bases. This CDR3 contains 15 residues. From germline, CDR1 is LGHDT and CDR2 YNNKEL (reference sequence). The ends lost 1 base at V and 8 bases at J; junction bases unmatched: 8. This chain's CDR3 is CASSQGGLSRDEQFF. The CDR3 bases are TGTGCCAGCAGCCAAGGGGGACTATCCAGGGATGAGCAGTTCTTC.